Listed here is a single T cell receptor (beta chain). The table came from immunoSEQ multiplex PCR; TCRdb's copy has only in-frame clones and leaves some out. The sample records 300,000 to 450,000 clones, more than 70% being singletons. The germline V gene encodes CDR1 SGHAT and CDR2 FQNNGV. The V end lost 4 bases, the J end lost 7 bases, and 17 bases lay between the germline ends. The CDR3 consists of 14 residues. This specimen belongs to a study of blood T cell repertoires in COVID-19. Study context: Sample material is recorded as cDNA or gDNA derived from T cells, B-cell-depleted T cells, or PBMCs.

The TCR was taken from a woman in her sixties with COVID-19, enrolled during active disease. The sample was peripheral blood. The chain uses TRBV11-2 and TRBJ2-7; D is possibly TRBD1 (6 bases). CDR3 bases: TGTGCCAGCAGCTCTCATTGGGACACAGGAGAGCAGTACTTC. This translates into CASSSHWDTGEQYF. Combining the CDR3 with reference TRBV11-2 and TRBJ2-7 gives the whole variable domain EAGVAQSPRYKIIEKRQSVAFWCNPISGHATLYWYQQILGQGPKLLIQFQNNGVVDDSQLPKDRFSAERLKGVDSTLKIQPAKLEDSAVYLCASSSHWDTGEQYFGPGTRLTVT.